The source of this T cell receptor (beta chain) is a study of Tregs in tolerant kidney transplant recipients. Notes on the study in general: Findings come from small patient numbers and require larger validation. Biological reproducibility was not directly addressed in this study. Tregs expanded with activated donor B cells seemed most donor-specific.

CDR1 and CDR2 (germline): MNHEY, SMNVEV (reference sequence). The J segment lost 10 bases and the V segment lost 6 bases, leaving 9 bases of the junction unmatched. This CDR3 comprises 14 residues. Note on this clone: Its cognate antigen is unknown.

Thawed PBMCs were FACS-sorted into unstimulated CD4+CD25+CD127- regulatory T cells, CD4+CD25- non-regulatory cells, CD4 and CD8 cells. TCRdb's table, derived via immunoSEQ multiplex PCR, lists solely in-frame clones and lacks some. The sample includes about 68,000 clones, 80% to 85% of them seen just once. The rearrangement uses TRBV27 and TRBJ1-6; 7 nucleotides align to TRBD1. The receptor's source is a human donor in good health. Sample: CD4+ T cells from blood. The CDR3 sequence is CASRRQGSESPLHF. The CDR3 coding sequence is TGTGCCAGCAGACGACAGGGATCGGAGTCACCCCTCCACTTT.